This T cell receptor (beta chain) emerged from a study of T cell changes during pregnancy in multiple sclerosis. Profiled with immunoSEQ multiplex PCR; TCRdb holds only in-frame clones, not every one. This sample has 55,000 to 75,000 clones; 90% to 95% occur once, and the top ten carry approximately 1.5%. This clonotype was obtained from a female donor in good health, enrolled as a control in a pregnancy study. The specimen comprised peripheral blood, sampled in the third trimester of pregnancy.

CDR3 sequence reads: CASSPSLDRGDYEQYF. The CDR3 DNA follows: TGTGCCAGCAGCCCCAGTTTAGACAGGGGGGACTACGAGCAGTACTTC. The chain couples TRBV7-9 to TRBJ2-7, with TRBD1 matching over 9 bases. Germline CDR1 reads SEHNR; CDR2 reads FQNEAQ (reference sequence). The CDR3 is made up of 16 amino acids. After removal of 5 bases from V and 3 bases from J, the junction contained 11 bases not matched to a gene.